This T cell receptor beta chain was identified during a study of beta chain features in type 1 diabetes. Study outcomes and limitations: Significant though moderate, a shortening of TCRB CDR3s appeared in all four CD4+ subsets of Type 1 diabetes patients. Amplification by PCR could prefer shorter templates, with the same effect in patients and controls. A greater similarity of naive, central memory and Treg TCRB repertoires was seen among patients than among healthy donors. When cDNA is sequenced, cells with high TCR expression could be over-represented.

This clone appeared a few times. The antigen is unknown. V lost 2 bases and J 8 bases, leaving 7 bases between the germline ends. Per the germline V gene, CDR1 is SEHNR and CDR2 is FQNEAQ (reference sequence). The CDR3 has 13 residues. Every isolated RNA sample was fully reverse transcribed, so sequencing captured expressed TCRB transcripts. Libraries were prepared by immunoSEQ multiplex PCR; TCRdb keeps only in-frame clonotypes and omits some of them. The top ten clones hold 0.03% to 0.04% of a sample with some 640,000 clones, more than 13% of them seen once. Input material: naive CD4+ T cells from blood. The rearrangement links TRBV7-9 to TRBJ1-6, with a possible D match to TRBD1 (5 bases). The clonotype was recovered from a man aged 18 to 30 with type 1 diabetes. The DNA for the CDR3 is TGTGCCAGCAGCTTACAGGGCGATTCACCCCTCCACTTT. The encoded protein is CASSLQGDSPLHF.